Listed here is a single T cell receptor (beta chain). This receptor's antigen is unknown. Base qualities are not at hand, and no much larger clone is one base apart. This specimen comes from a study of shared clonotypes between healthy human individuals (dated by TCRdb to the early 2020s). Regarding the research as a whole: Three men and two women, aged 18 to 49 years, made up the cohort. Per donor, three plates each were used for CD4 naive and CD4 memory, two for CD8 naive, and one for CD8 memory. To estimate repertoire size and how much clonotype sharing occurs between individuals, the study deeply sequenced the blood TCR repertoires of 4 to 6 healthy adults. To increase sequencing depth and limit assay-specific biases, different laboratories used diverse techniques to prepare libraries and sequence TCR repertoires. Leukapheresis yielded between about 0.9 and 9 billion PBMCs per donor.

Using the deep immunoSEQ assay, TCR CDR3 regions were amplified from genomic DNA by multiplex PCR. Genomic DNA extracted from each cell subset was distributed evenly over all wells of several immunoSEQ 96-well plates, and each plate served as one replicate. Each replicate PCR for sorted subsets received about 180 ng genomic DNA, equal to about 30,000 T cell genomes. Purified libraries were quantified with a Qubit 3.0 fluorometer, sized on a Bioanalyzer 2100, and re-quantified with the KAPA Library Quantification kit. Every immunoSEQ 96-well plate was sequenced on a separate single-read 150-cycle Illumina NextSeq 550 flow cell. Concerning the study's data processing: Because only junctional sequences without quality scores were contained in the immunoSEQ output, filtering matching that applied to full-length reads could not be performed. Sequences were annotated with PyIR, a Python wrapper for IgBLAST v1.9, and V/J genes and CDR3 were assigned using IMGT germline references. Any read was removed if the V/J assignment was weak (E-value above 1e-6), the CDR3 was missing, or the read contained stop codons, out-of-frame junctions, or ambiguous translated residues. V3J clonotypes were defined by identical inferred V gene, J gene, and CDR3 amino acid sequence. To compute the percentage overlap between repertoires, the number of shared unique clonotypes was divided by the size of the smaller repertoire. RTK rarefaction, the Chao1 estimator, and Recon v2.1 estimates of unobserved clonotypes were used to assess repertoire richness. OLGA was used to compute generation probabilities for all TCRbeta clonotypes that the gDNA method yielded from a few donors. In its TCRdb copy, this immuneACCESS table keeps in-frame sequences only and misses some clones. Where compared with another copy, unresolved V genes explain less than half of these, and the others have no known cause. V and J calls plus clone size are reproduced from that table; the DNA served to infer D and trimming. Present in this sample are about 2.3 million clones, 85% to 95% of which were seen just once. The ten largest clones add up to roughly 0.34% of the sample.

Healthy HIV-negative adults with no recently reported acute infections or vaccinations were included as donors. All donors were Caucasian adults living in Nashville, Tennessee, USA. CD4+ T cells were enriched through magnetic negative selection, after which naive cells were positively selected on CD45RA and the remaining negative fraction served as the memory subset. Blood was collected by leukapheresis, and PBMCs were isolated by Ficoll-Histopaque density gradient centrifugation and then cryopreserved in liquid nitrogen vapor phase. Purity and quantity of every magnetically sorted T cell population were checked by analytical flow cytometry. Genomic DNA was isolated from each sorted fraction and quantified by UV absorbance on a Nanodrop 2000c. What the work shows at the level of the full study, not this receptor alone: Clonotypes shared by all four sorted-subset donors showed higher generation probabilities than non-shared clonotypes. Based on pairwise subsampling, the degree of clonotype sharing among donors was expected to be affected by sequencing depth. Sampling was limited to blood, and TCR repertoires in tissue likely differ from TCR repertoires in blood. The small number of donors limited the genetic and exposure-history diversity represented. Across a few donors, 5% to 6% of naive CD4, roughly 3.5% of naive CD8, roughly 2.2% of memory CD4, and 0.3% to 0.45% of memory CD8 clonotypes were shared. Estimated clonotype richness was generally larger for naive than for memory subsets. Even with the large sequencing depth, rarefaction of the sorted-subset datasets indicated that sequencing was incomplete.

Unmatched junction bases come to 8, with V trimmed by 6 bases and J by 3 bases. Sequences MDHEN (CDR1) and SYDVKM (CDR2) are obtained from the germline V gene. The cysteine opens and the phenylalanine closes a CDR3 of 15 amino acids. Just the 45-base CDR3 DNA is kept, in frame starting at base 1. The chain uses TRBV28 and TRBJ2-7; 10 of the junction bases match TRBD1. The sequenced sample was naive CD4+ T cells from PBMCs. In the paper's terms, the cell subset or site label means: CD45RA+ positively selected. This TCR was sampled from a man between 18 and 35 years old in good health. Some clones in this sample may be carry-over from other donors' samples. The sequence in DNA is TGTGCCAGCAGAGACGACAGGGGGCGGGTCTACGAGCAGTACTTC. This encodes CASRDDRGRVYEQYF.